Below are 2 T cell receptor beta chains sequenced from a single sample in a study of post-analysis software for immune sequencing data. Overall study results and limits: Controls had lower frequencies than patients of five or six TRBV segments, which included TRBV5-6, TRBV5-1 and TRBV20-1.

These receptors have no known antigen. TCR beta libraries were prepared from cDNA with unique molecular identifiers. TCRdb ran MiXCR on the PCR reads and lists one entry per CDR3 protein. The repertoire holds 750,000 to 950,000 distinct CDR3 sequences, with under 70% as singletons. Input material: blood. The receptors were sampled from a girl aged 5-17 years with multiple sclerosis.

The J gene is TRBJ2-7, the V gene TRBV7-2; D assignment may be TRBD1 or TRBD2 (5 bases each). CDR1 and CDR2 from the germline V gene are SGHTA and FQGNSA. Trimming left V 5 bases short and J 0 bases short, with 23 bases between. CDR3 length equals 18 residues. The CDR3: CASSHEADPGRDSYEQYF. The CDR3, as DNA: TGTGCCAGCAGCCATGAAGCAGATCCGGGACGGGACTCCTACGAGCAGTACTTC. Drawing the rest from reference TRBV7-2 and TRBJ2-7, the complete variable domain is GAGVSQSPSNKVTEKGKDVELRCDPISGHTALYWYRQSLGQGLEFLIYFQGNSAPDKSGLPSDRFSAERTGGSVSTLTIQRTQQEDSAVYLCASSHEADPGRDSYEQYFGPGTRLTVT.

Only a few counts were recorded for this clonotype. The chain links TRBV28 to TRBJ1-1; D might be TRBD1 (6 bases). Germline CDR1 reads MDHEN; CDR2 reads SYDVKM. The CDR3 consists of 15 residues. Trimming shortened V by 4 bases and J by 1 base, and 13 bases separated the two germline ends. The CDR3 DNA is TGTGCCAGCAGTTCACCGTGGGGGCGGAACACTGAAGCTTTCTTT. It encodes CASSSPWGRNTEAFF.